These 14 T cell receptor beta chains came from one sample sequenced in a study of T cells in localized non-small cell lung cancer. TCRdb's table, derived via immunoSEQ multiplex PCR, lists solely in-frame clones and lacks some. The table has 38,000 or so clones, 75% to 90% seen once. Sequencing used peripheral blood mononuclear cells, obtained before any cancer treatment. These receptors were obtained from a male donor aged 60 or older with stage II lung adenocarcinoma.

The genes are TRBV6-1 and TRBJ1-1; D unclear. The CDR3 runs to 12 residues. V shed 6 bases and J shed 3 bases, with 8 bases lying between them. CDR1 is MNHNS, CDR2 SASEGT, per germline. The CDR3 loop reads CASRIRDTEAFF. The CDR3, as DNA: TGTGCCAGCAGGATAAGGGACACTGAAGCTTTCTTT.

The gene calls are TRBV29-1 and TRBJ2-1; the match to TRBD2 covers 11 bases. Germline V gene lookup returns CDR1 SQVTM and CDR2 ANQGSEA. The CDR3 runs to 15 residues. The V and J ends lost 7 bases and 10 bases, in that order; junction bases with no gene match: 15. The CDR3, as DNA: TGCAGCGCCGAAACCGGGACTAGCGGCCTGAGGGAGCAGTTCTTC. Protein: CSAETGTSGLREQFF.

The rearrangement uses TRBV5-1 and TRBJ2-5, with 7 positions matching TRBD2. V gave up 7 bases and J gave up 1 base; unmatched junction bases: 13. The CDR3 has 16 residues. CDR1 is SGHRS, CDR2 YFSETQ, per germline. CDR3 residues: CASRLGAGRVQETQYF. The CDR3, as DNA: TGCGCCAGCCGTCTCGGGGCAGGGAGGGTCCAAGAGACCCAGTACTTC.

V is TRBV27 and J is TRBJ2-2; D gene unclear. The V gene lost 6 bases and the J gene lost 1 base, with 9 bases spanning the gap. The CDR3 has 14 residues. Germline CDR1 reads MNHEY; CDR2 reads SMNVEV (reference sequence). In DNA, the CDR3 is TGTGCCAGCAGAGTCCAGGAGAACACCGGGGAGCTGTTTTTT. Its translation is CASRVQENTGELFF.

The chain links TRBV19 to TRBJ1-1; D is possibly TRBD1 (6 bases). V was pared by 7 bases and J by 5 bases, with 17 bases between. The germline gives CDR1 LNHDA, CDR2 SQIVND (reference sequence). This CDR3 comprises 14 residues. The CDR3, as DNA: TGTGCCAGTATGTTGGGGGCAGGCCTGACTGAAGCTTTCTTT. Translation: CASMLGAGLTEAFF. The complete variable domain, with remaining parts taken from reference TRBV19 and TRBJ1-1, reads DGGITQSPKYLFRKEGQNVTLSCEQNLNHDAMYWYRQDPGQGLRLIYYSQIVNDFQKGDIAEGYSVSREKKESFPLTVTSAQKNPTAFYLCASMLGAGLTEAFFGQGTRLTVV.

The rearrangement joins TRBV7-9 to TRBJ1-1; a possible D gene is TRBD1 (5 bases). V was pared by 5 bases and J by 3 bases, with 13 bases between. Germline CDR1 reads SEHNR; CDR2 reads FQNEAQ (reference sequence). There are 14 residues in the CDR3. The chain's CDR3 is CASSRRGEDTEAFF. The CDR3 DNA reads TGTGCCAGCAGCCGCCGGGGCGAGGACACTGAAGCTTTCTTT.

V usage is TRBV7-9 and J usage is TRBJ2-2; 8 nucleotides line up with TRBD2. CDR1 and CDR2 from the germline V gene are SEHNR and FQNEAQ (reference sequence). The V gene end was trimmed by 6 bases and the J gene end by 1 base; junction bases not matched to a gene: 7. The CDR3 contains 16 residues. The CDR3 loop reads CASSPREVRNTGELFF. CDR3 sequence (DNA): TGTGCCAGCAGTCCGCGGGAGGTGCGGAACACCGGGGAGCTGTTTTTT. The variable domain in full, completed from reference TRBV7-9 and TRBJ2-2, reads DTGVSQNPRHKITKRGQNVTFRCDPISEHNRLYWYRQTLGQGPEFLTYFQNEAQLEKSRLLSDRFSAERPKGSFSTLEIQRTEQGDSAMYLCASSPREVRNTGELFFGEGSRLTVL.

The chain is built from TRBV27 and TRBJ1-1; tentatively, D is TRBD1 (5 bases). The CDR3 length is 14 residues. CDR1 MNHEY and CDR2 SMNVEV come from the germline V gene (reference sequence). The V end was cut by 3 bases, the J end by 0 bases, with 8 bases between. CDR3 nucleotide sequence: TGTGCCAGCAGTTTCGGACACATGAACACTGAAGCTTTCTTT. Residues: CASSFGHMNTEAFF.

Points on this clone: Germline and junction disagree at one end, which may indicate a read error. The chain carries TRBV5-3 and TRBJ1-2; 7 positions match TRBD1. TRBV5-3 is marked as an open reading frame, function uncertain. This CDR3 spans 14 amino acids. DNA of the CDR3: TGTGCCAGCAGCTTGGTGGCAGGGGGAGATGGCTACACCTTC. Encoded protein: CASSLVAGGDGYTF.

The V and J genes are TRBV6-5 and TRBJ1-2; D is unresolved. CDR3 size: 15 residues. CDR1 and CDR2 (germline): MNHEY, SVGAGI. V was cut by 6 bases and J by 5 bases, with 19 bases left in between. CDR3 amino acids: CASSGLLDPTYGYTF. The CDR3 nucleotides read TGTGCCAGCAGCGGACTCCTGGATCCGACTTATGGCTACACCTTC.

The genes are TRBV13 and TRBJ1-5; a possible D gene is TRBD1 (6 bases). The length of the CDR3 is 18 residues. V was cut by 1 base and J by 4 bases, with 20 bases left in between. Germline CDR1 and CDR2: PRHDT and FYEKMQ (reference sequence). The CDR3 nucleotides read TGTGCCAGCAGCTTAGAGAATATACAGGGTGAGTGGAATCAGCCCCAGCATTTT. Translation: CASSLENIQGEWNQPQHF.

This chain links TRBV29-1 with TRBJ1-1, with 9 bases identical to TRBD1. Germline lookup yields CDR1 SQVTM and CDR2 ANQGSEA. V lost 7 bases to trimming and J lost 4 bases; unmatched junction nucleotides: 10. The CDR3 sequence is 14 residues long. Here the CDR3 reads CSGRQGGTSTEAFF. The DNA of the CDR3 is TGCAGCGGCCGACAGGGGGGTACCAGCACTGAAGCTTTCTTT.

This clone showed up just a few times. The CDR3 spells CASSPRDPPTEAFF. The CDR3 DNA follows: TGTGCCAGCAGCCCAAGGGACCCTCCCACTGAAGCTTTCTTT. The gene calls are TRBV9 and TRBJ1-1; a weak D match, TRBD1 (5 bases). V was cut by 4 bases and J by 4 bases, with 14 bases left in between. The CDR3 contains 14 residues. Germline V gene lookup returns CDR1 SGDLS and CDR2 YYNGEE.

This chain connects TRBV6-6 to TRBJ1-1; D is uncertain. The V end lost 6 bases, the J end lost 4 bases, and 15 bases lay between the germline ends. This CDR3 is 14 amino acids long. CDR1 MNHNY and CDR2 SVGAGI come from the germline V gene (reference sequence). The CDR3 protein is CASREGWGGTEAFF. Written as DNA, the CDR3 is TGTGCCAGCAGAGAAGGATGGGGAGGCACTGAAGCTTTCTTT.